Sequencing of this T cell receptor beta chain was carried out in a study of shared clonotypes between healthy human individuals. Replicate PCRs for sorted subsets used around 190 ng DNA; this equaled tens of thousands of T cell genomes. This table comes from immunoSEQ multiplex PCR, and its TCRdb copy is limited to in-frame clones, with some not included. Found here are roughly 2.6 million clones, approximately 90% of them singletons; the top ten hold under 0.15%. Study-wide results and caveats: Clonotypes shared by all four sorted-subset donors had higher generation probabilities than non-shared clonotypes.

In the case of this clone: Its antigen is undetermined.

The sequenced sample was naive CD4+ T cells sorted from blood. As to subset: CD45RA+ positively selected. This sequence was found in a man aged 18 to 30 in good health.

The DNA of the CDR3 is TGCGCCAGCAGCCCTAGTAGAGAGAACACCGGGGAGCTGTTTTTT. This encodes CASSPSRENTGELFF. The chain joins TRBV4-3 to TRBJ2-2, with D uncertain. The CDR3 spans 15 residues. The V and J ends lost 4 bases and 1 base respectively, with 10 bases between them. CDR1 and CDR2 (germline): LGHNA, YSLEER.